The clone carrying this TCR beta chain showed up many times. Its antigen remains unknown. The record originates from a study of post-analysis software for immune sequencing data. Study-level points and caveats: In patients, TRBV5-6, TRBV5-1 and TRBV20-1 belonged to five TRBV segments found more frequently than in controls.

Per the germline V gene, CDR1 is ENHRY and CDR2 is SYGVKD. The CDR3 covers 16 residues. After removal of 6 bases from V and 3 bases from J, the junction contained 8 bases not matched to a gene. Unique molecular identifiers were carried by the TCR beta cDNA libraries. MiXCR, applied by TCRdb to the PCR reads, yields one record per CDR3 protein. The sample records about 190,000 distinct CDR3 sequences, 25% to 30% being singletons. The chain joins TRBV10-3 to TRBJ2-3, with 11 positions matching TRBD2. The origin of this receptor is a girl younger than 18 with multiple sclerosis. The material sequenced was blood. The CDR3 protein is CAIRTNSGRGTDTQYF. Here the CDR3 DNA reads TGTGCCATCAGGACCAATAGCGGGAGGGGGACAGATACGCAGTATTTT.